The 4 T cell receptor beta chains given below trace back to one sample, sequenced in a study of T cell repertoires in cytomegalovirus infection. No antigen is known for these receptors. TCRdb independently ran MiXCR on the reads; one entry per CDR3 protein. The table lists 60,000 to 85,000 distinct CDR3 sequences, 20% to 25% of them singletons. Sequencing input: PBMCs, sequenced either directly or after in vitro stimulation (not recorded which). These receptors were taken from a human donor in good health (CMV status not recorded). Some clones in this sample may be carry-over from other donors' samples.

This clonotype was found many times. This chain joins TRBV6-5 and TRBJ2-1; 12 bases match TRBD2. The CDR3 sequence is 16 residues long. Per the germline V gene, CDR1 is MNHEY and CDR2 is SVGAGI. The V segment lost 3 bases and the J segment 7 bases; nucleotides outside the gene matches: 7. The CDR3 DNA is TGTGCCAGCAGTTATCTAGCGGGAGGGCCTTGGAATGAGCAGTTCTTC. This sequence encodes CASSYLAGGPWNEQFF.

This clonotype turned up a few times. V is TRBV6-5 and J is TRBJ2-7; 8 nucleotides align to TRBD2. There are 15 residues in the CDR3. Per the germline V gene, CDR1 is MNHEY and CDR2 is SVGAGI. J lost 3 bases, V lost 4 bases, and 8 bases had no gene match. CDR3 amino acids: CASSSTSGKLYEQYF. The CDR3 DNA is TGTGCCAGCAGTTCTACTAGCGGAAAACTCTACGAGCAGTACTTC.

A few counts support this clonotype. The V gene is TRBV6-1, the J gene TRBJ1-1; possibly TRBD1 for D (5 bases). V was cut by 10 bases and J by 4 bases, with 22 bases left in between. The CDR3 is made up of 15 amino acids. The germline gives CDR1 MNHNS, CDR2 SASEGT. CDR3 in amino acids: CATRREGLYFTEAFF. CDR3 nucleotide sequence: TGTGCCACCCGGAGAGAGGGACTTTACTTCACTGAAGCTTTCTTT.

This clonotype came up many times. CDR3 DNA: TGTGCCAGCAGCCCGGACAGGGATCGGGTCGAGCAGTACTTC. Translated: CASSPDRDRVEQYF. The gene calls are TRBV7-2 and TRBJ2-7; 8 positions agree with TRBD1. The J segment lost 6 bases and the V segment lost 5 bases, leaving 9 bases of the junction unmatched. Per germline, CDR1 SGHTA and CDR2 FQGNSA. The CDR3 spans 14 residues.